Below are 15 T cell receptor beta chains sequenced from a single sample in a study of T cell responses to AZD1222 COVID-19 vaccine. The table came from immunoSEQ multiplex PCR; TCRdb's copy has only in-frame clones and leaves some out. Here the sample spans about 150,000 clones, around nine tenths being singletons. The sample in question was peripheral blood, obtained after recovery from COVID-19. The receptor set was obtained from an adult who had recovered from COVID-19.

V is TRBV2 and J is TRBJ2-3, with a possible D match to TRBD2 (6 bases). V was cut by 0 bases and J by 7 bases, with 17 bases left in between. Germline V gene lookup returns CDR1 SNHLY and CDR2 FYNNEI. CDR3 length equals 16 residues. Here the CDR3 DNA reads TGTGCCAGCAGTGAAGCGCTTAACGGGGGTGCGAATACGCAGTATTTT. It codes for CASSEALNGGANTQYF.

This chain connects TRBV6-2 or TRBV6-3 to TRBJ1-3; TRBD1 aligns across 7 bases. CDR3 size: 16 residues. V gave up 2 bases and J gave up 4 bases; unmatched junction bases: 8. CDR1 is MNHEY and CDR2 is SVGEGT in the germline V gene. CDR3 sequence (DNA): TGTGCCAGCAGTTACCCGGACAGGTTCCTCGGAAACACCATATATTTT. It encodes CASSYPDRFLGNTIYF.

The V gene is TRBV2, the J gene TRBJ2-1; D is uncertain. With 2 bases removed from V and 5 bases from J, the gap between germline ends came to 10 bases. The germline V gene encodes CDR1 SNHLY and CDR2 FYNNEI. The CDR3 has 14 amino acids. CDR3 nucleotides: TGTGCCAGCAGTGAACACGGTCTTAACAATGAGCAGTTCTTC. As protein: CASSEHGLNNEQFF.

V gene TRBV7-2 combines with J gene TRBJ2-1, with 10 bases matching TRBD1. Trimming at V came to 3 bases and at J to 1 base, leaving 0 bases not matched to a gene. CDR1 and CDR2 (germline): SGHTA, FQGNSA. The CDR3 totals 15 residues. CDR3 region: CASSLDRGSYNEQFF. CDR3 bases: TGTGCCAGCAGCTTGGACAGGGGGTCCTACAATGAGCAGTTCTTC.

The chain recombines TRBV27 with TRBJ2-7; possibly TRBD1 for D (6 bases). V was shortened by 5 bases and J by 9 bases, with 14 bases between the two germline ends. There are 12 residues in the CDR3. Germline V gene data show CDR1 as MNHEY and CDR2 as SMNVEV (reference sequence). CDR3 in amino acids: CASSPQGAVQYF. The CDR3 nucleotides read TGTGCCAGCAGTCCACAGGGTGCGGTGCAGTACTTC.

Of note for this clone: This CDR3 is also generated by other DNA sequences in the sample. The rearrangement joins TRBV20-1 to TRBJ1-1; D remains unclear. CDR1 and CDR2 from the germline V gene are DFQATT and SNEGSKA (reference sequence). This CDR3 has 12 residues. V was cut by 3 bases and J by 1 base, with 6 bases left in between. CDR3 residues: CSASPENTEAFF. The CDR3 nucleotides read TGCAGTGCTAGTCCCGAGAACACTGAAGCTTTCTTT.

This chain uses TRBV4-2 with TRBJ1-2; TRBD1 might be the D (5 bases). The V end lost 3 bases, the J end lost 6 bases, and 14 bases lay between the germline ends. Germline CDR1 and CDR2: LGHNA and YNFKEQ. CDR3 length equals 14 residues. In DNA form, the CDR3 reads TGTGCCAGCAGCCAGGCGACAGCTAAGGATGGCTACACCTTC. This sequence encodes CASSQATAKDGYTF.

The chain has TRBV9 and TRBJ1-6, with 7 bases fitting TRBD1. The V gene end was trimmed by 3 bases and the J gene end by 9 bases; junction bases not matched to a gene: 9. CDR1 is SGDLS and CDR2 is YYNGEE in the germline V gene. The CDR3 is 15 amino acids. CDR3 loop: CASSAGDRESSPLHF. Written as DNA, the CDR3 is TGTGCCAGCAGCGCCGGAGACAGGGAGAGTTCACCCCTCCACTTT.

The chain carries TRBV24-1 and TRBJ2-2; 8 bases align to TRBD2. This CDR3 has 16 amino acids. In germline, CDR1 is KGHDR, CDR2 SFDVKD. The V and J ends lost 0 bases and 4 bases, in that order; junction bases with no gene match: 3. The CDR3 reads CATSDLQAGVTGELFF. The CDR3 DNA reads TGTGCCACCAGTGATTTGCAAGCGGGGGTCACCGGGGAGCTGTTTTTT.

The CDR3 nucleotides read TGCGCCAGCAGCTTGGGGCAGGGTGAAGCTTTCTTT. It specifies CASSLGQGEAFF. V is TRBV5-1 and J is TRBJ1-1, with D possibly TRBD1 on 5 matching bases. This CDR3 is 12 amino acids long. Germline CDR1 and CDR2: SGHRS and YFSETQ. V lost 0 bases and J lost 7, with 7 bases in between.

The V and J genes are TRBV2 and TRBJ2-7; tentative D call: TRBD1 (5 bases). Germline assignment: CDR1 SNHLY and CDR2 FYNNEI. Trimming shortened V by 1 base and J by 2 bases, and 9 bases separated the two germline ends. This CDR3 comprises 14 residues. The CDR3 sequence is CASSEGQPPYEQYF. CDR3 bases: TGTGCCAGCAGTGAAGGACAGCCCCCCTACGAGCAGTACTTC.

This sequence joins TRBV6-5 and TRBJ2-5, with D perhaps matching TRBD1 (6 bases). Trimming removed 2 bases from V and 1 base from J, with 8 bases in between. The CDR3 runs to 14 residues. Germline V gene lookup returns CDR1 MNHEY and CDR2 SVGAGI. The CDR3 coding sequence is TGTGCCAGCAGTTACGGGACACTCCAAGAGACCCAGTACTTC. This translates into CASSYGTLQETQYF.

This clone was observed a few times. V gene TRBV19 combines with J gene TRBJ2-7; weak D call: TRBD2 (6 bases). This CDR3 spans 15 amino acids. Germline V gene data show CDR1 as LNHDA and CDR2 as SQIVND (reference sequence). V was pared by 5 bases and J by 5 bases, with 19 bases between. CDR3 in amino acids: CASSALEGLRDEQYF. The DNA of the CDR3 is TGTGCCAGTAGTGCACTGGAGGGCTTAAGGGACGAGCAGTACTTC.

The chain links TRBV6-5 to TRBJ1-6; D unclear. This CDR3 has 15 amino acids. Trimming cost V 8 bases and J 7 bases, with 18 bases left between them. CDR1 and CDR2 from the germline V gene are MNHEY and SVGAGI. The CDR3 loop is CASGPLPPLNSPLHF. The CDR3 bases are TGTGCCAGCGGGCCTCTTCCTCCTTTAAATTCACCCCTCCACTTT.

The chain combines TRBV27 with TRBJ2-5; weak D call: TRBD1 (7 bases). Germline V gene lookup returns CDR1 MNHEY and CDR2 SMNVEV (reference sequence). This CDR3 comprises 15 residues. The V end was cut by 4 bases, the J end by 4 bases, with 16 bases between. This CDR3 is CASSSHRGRGETQYF. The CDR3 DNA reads TGTGCCAGCAGTTCGCATAGGGGGCGGGGAGAGACCCAGTACTTC.